This T cell receptor beta chain came from a study of blood T cell repertoires in COVID-19. The overall study: T cells, B-cell-depleted T cells, or PBMCs supplied cDNA or gDNA.

Ages ranged from roughly 18 to 100 years, with residence in 24 US areas. Participants were placed into cohorts based on the clinical history they reported. Cohort 3 donors counted as recovered after two negative PCRs, clearance, or resolved symptoms. Generated by immunoSEQ multiplex PCR, the TCRdb table keeps only in-frame clones and is missing some. The sample holds 490,000 or so clones; roughly nine tenths are singletons and the top ten take roughly 8.5%. CDR1 is SGHRS and CDR2 is YFSETQ in the germline V gene. This CDR3 contains 15 residues. The V end was cut by 1 base, the J end by 0 bases, with 10 bases between.

The TCR originated in an older woman who had recovered from COVID-19. The sample was PBMCs or T cells enriched from blood (not recorded which). V gene TRBV5-1 combines with J gene TRBJ1-1; D ambiguous. The CDR3: CASSLSQFLNTEAFF. CDR3 DNA sequence: TGCGCCAGCAGCTTGAGTCAGTTCTTGAACACTGAAGCTTTCTTT.